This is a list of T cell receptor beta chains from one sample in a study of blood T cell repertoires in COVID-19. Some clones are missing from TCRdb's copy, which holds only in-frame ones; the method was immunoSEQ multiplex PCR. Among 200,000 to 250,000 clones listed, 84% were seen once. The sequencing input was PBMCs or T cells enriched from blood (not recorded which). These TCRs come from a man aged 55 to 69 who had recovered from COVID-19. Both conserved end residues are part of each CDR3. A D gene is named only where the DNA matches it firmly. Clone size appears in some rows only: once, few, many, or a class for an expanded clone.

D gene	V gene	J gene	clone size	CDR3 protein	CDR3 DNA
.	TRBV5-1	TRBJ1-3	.	CASSPQGFSGNTIYF	TGCGCCAGCAGCCCACAGGGCTTCTCTGGAAACACCATATATTTT
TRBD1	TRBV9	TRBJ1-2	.	CASSVGQGYGYTF	TGTGCCAGCAGCGTCGGACAGGGCTATGGCTACACCTTC
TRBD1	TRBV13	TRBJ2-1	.	CASSAAGGRDEQFF	TGTGCCAGCAGCGCGGCAGGGGGACGGGATGAGCAGTTCTTC
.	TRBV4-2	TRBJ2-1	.	CASSPSPGSYNEQFF	TGTGCCAGCAGCCCCAGCCCGGGCTCCTACAATGAGCAGTTCTTC
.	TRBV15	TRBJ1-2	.	CATSRAGTPTVYYGYTF	TGTGCCACCAGCAGAGCGGGAACACCCACAGTATACTATGGCTACACCTTC
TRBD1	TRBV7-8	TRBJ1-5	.	CASDNQDRANQPQHF	TGTGCCAGCGACAATCAGGACAGGGCGAACCAGCCCCAGCATTTT
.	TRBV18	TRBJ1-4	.	CASSPLGAEEKLFF	TGTGCCAGCTCACCACTAGGGGCGGAGGAAAAACTGTTTTTT
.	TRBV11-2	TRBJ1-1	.	CASSTTGTEAFF	TGTGCCAGCAGCACAACAGGTACTGAAGCTTTCTTT
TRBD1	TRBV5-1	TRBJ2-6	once	CASSLQGAEGANVLTF	TGCGCCAGCAGTTTACAGGGGGCTGAAGGGGCCAACGTCCTGACTTTC
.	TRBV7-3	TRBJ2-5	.	CASSLPKPVWSQYF	TGTGCCAGCAGCTTACCCAAGCCCGTATGGTCCCAGTACTTC
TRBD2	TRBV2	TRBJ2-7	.	CASSTSGAPYEQYF	TGTGCCAGCAGTACTAGCGGGGCGCCCTACGAGCAGTACTTC
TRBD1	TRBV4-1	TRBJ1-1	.	CASSQALDRATEAFF	TGCGCCAGCAGCCAAGCCCTCGACAGGGCCACTGAAGCTTTCTTT
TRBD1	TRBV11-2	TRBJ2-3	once	CASSLDRQGTDTQYF	TGTGCCAGCAGCTTAGATCGACAGGGTACAGATACGCAGTATTTT
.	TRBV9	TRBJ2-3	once	CASSVDSLGGTQYF	TGTGCCAGCAGCGTAGATTCGTTGGGAGGAACGCAGTATTTT
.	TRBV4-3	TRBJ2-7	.	CASSQDLERFYEQYF	TGCGCCAGCAGCCAAGATCTTGAGCGGTTCTACGAGCAGTACTTC
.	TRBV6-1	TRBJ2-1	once	CASSETTGTYNEQFF	TGTGCCAGCAGTGAAACTACAGGGACCTACAATGAGCAGTTCTTC
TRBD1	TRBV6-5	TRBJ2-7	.	CASRRDRGLYEQYF	TGTGCCAGCAGGCGGGACAGGGGGCTATACGAGCAGTACTTC
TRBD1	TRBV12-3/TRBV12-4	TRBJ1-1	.	CASSLGTGLTF	TGTGCCAGCAGTCTCGGGACAGGGCTAACTTTT
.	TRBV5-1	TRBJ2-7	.	CASSYQWRTYEQYF	TGCGCCAGCAGCTACCAGTGGAGGACCTACGAGCAGTACTTC
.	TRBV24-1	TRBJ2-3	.	CATQEGGTDTQYF	TGTGCCACCCAGGAGGGTGGCACAGATACGCAGTATTTT
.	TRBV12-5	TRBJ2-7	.	CASGFGGGEQYF	TGTGCTAGTGGTTTTGGGGGCGGCGAGCAGTACTTC
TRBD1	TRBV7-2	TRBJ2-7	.	CASSISRDRGRNEQYF	TGTGCCAGCAGCATCAGCCGGGACAGGGGCAGGAACGAGCAGTACTTC
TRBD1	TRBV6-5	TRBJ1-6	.	CANSGGLNSPLHF	TGTGCCAACTCAGGGGGTTTAAATTCACCCCTCCACTTT
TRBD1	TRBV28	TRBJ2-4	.	CASSLMFGQGEAKNIQYF	TGTGCCAGCAGTTTAATGTTTGGACAGGGAGAGGCCAAAAACATTCAGTACTTC
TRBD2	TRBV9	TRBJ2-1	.	CASSVGASGGNEQFF	TGTGCCAGCAGCGTAGGTGCTAGCGGGGGCAATGAGCAGTTCTTC
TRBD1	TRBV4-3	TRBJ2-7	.	CASSQRDRGMYEQYF	TGCGCCAGCAGCCAGAGGGACAGGGGAATGTACGAGCAGTACTTC
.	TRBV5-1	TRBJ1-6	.	CASSERTADNSPLHF	TGCGCCAGCAGCGAACGGACAGCAGACAATTCACCCCTCCACTTT
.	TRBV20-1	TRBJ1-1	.	CSAPRNTEAFF	TGCAGTGCTCCGCGAAACACTGAAGCTTTCTTT
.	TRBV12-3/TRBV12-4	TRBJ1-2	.	CASSSNRAGYTF	TGTGCCAGCAGTTCAAACAGGGCCGGCTACACCTTC
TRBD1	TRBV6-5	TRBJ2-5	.	CASRRQGATETQYF	TGTGCCAGCAGACGACAGGGGGCTACAGAGACCCAGTACTTC
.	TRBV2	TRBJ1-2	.	CASSVAQGNYGYTF	TGTGCCAGCAGTGTTGCACAGGGAAACTATGGCTACACCTTC
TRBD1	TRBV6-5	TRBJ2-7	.	CASGQGGSYEQYF	TGTGCCAGCGGACAGGGGGGCTCCTACGAGCAGTACTTC
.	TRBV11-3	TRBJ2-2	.	CASSLERELFF	TGTGCCAGCAGCTTGGAGAGGGAGCTGTTTTTT
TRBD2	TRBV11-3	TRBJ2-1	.	CASSPAAGGHNEQFF	TGTGCCAGCAGCCCCGCAGCGGGGGGGCACAATGAGCAGTTCTTC
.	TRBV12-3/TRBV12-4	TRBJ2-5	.	CASRSTGTPQYF	TGTGCCAGCAGGTCTACAGGGACACCCCAGTACTTC
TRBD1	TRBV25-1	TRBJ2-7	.	CASRQGAVYEQYF	TGTGCCAGCAGACAGGGGGCGGTCTACGAGCAGTACTTC
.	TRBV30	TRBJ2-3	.	CAWSVRHTDTQYF	TGTGCCTGGAGTGTCAGGCACACAGATACGCAGTATTTT
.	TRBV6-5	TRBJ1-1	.	CASSYTGLAFF	TGTGCCAGCAGTTACACGGGATTGGCTTTCTTT
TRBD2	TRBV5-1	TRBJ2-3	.	CASSSSTSGGVRNTQYF	TGCGCCAGCAGCTCATCCACTAGCGGGGGGGTTAGAAATACGCAGTATTTT
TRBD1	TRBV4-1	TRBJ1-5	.	CASSQDLGQSNQPQHF	TGCGCCAGCAGCCAAGATTTGGGACAGAGCAATCAGCCCCAGCATTTT
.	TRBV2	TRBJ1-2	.	CASSEASVAGSYGYTF	TGTGCCAGCAGTGAAGCTTCGGTGGCAGGTAGCTATGGCTACACCTTC
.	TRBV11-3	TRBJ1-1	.	CASSLFGDTEAFF	TGTGCCAGCAGCTTGTTCGGGGACACTGAAGCTTTCTTT
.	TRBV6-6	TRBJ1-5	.	CASSGRQDNQPQHF	TGTGCCAGCAGCGGGCGACAGGACAATCAGCCCCAGCATTTT
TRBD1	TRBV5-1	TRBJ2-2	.	CASSWDRPEAGELFF	TGCGCCAGCAGTTGGGACAGACCAGAGGCCGGGGAGCTGTTTTTT
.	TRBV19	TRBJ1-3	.	CASSPVGVGNTIYF	TGTGCCAGTAGTCCCGTCGGGGTTGGAAACACCATATATTTT
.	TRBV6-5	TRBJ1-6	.	CASRGNNSPLHF	TGTGCCAGCCGCGGCAATAATTCACCCCTCCACTTT
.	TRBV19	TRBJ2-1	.	CASSRASALDEQFF	TGTGCCAGTAGTAGGGCTAGCGCCTTAGATGAGCAGTTCTTC
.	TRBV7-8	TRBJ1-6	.	CASSLSWQGNGSPLHF	TGTGCCAGCAGCTTAAGTTGGCAGGGGAATGGTTCGCCCCTCCACTTT
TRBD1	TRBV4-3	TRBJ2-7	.	CASSSGTGDLEQYF	TGCGCCAGCAGCTCCGGGACAGGGGACCTCGAGCAGTACTTC
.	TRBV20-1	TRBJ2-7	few	CSASGGGTFREQYF	TGCAGTGCTAGTGGTGGGGGGACCTTTCGCGAGCAGTACTTC
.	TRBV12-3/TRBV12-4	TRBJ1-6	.	CASSMDSPSPLHF	TGTGCCAGCAGTATGGACAGTCCGTCACCCCTCCACTTT
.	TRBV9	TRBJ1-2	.	CASMRDPLYGYTF	TGTGCCAGCATGAGAGATCCCCTCTATGGCTACACCTTC
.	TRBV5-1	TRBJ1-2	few	CASSSLPGQWNYGYTF	TGCGCCAGCAGCTCGTTACCGGGACAATGGAACTATGGCTACACCTTC